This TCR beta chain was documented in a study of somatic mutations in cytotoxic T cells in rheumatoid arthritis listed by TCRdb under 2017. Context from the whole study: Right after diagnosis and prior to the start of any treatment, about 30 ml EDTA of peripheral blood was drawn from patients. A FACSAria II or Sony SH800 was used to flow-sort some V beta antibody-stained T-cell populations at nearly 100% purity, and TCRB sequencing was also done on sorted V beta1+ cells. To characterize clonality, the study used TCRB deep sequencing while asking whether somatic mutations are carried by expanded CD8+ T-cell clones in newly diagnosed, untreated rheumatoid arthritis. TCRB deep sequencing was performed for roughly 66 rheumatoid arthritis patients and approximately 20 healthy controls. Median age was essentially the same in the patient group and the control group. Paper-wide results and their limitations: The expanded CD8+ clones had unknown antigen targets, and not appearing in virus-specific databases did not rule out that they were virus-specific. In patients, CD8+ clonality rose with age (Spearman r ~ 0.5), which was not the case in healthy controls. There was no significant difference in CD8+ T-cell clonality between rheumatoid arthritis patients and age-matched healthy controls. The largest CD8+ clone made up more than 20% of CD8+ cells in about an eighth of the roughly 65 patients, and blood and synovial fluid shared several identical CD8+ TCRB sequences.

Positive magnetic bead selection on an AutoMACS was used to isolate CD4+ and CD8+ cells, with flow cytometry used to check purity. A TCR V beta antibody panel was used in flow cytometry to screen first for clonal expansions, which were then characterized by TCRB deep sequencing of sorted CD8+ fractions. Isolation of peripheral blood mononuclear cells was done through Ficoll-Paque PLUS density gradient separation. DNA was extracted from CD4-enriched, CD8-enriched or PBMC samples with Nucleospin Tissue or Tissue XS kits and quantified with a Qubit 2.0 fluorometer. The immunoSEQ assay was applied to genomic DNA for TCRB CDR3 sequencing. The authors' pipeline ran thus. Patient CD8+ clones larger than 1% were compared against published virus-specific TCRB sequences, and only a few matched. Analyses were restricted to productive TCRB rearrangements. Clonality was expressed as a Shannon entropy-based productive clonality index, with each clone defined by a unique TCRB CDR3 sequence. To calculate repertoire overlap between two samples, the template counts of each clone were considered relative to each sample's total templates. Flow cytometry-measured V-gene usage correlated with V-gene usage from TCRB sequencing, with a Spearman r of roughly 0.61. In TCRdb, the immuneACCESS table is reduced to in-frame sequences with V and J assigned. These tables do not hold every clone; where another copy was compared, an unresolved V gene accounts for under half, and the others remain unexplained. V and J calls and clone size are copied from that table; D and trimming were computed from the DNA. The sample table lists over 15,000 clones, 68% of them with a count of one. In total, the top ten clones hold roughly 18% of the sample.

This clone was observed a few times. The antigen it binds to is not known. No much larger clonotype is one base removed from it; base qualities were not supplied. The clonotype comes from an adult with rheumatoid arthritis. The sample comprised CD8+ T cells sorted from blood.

The CDR3 region: CASSRTGVPEAFF. The DNA reads as follows: TGTGCCAGTAGCCGGACAGGGGTCCCTGAAGCTTTCTTT. The rearranged segments are TRBV19 and TRBJ1-1; the central 9 bases match TRBD1. The germline V gene (reference sequence) sets CDR1 to LNHDA and CDR2 to SQIVND. The V end gives up 6 bases and the J end 6 bases, leaving 5 bases in the junction not matched to a gene. Inclusive of the bounding cysteine and phenylalanine, the CDR3 is 13 residues long. Only the CDR3 DNA is retained, 39 bases long and in frame from the first base.